Listed below are T cell receptor beta chains from one sample, sequenced in a study of blood T cell repertoires in COVID-19. TCRdb's copy holds only in-frame clones and misses some; the assay was immunoSEQ multiplex PCR. The sample has about 180,000 clones, about 88% seen once. Sequencing was performed on peripheral blood. The receptors stem from a man in his fifties or sixties with COVID-19, enrolled during active disease. CDR3s include the opening cysteine and the closing phenylalanine or tryptophan. The order of the fields is V gene, J gene, D gene, clone size, CDR3 length, CDR3 DNA, CDR3 protein. The D gene is left open where the match is weak. A clone size is listed for some rows: how often the clone was seen (once, few, many), or a class if it is expanded.

v_gene: TRBV9; j_gene: TRBJ1-1; d_gene: NA; abundance: NA; len: 15; CDR3nt: TGTGCCAGCAGCCCTGATAGGAGACAGTTGACTGAAGCTTTCTTT; CDR3aa: CASSPDRRQLTEAFF
v_gene: TRBV5-4; j_gene: TRBJ2-1; d_gene: NA; abundance: NA; len: 12; CDR3nt: TGTGCCAGCAGCTTATCGGGGAATGAGCAGTTCTTC; CDR3aa: CASSLSGNEQFF
v_gene: TRBV10-3; j_gene: TRBJ2-7; d_gene: TRBD1; abundance: NA; len: 15; CDR3nt: TGTGCCATTATGGCCGGGACAGGGGAAGGGTACGAGCAGTACTTC; CDR3aa: CAIMAGTGEGYEQYF
v_gene: TRBV7-8; j_gene: TRBJ1-2; d_gene: TRBD1; abundance: NA; len: 15; CDR3nt: TGTGCCAGCAGCTTACCGGGACAGGGGTCGTTAGGCTACACCTTC; CDR3aa: CASSLPGQGSLGYTF
v_gene: TRBV4-3; j_gene: TRBJ1-1; d_gene: TRBD1; abundance: NA; len: 15; CDR3nt: TGCGCCAGCAGCCAAACCGGGACAGGGAACACTGAAGCTTTCTTT; CDR3aa: CASSQTGTGNTEAFF
v_gene: TRBV16; j_gene: TRBJ1-2; d_gene: NA; abundance: NA; len: 12; CDR3nt: TGTGCCAGCAGCATACAGGGCAATGGCTACACCTTC; CDR3aa: CASSIQGNGYTF
v_gene: TRBV19; j_gene: TRBJ2-7; d_gene: NA; abundance: NA; len: 17; CDR3nt: TGTGCCAGTAGTTCCGGGACACTCGCGGGTTTTGATAACGAGCAGTACTTC; CDR3aa: CASSSGTLAGFDNEQYF
v_gene: TRBV3-1/TRBV3-2; j_gene: TRBJ1-1; d_gene: TRBD1; abundance: NA; len: 14; CDR3nt: TGTGCCAGCAGCCCAAAGACAGGGGGTTCTGAAGCTTTCTTT; CDR3aa: CASSPKTGGSEAFF
v_gene: TRBV2; j_gene: TRBJ1-5; d_gene: TRBD1; abundance: NA; len: 14; CDR3nt: TGTGCCAGCAGGTCCGGGACAGCTCATCAGCCCCAGCATTTT; CDR3aa: CASRSGTAHQPQHF
v_gene: TRBV9; j_gene: TRBJ1-1; d_gene: NA; abundance: NA; len: 13; CDR3nt: TGTGCCAGCAGCGTAGCTCCTAACACTGAAGCTTTCTTT; CDR3aa: CASSVAPNTEAFF
v_gene: TRBV9; j_gene: TRBJ2-5; d_gene: NA; abundance: NA; len: 14; CDR3nt: TGTGCCAGCAGCGGCGACAGTTTCCAAGAGACCCAGTACTTC; CDR3aa: CASSGDSFQETQYF
v_gene: TRBV7-2; j_gene: TRBJ1-1; d_gene: NA; abundance: NA; len: 11; CDR3nt: TGTGCCAGCAGCTTAGCCGAGGAAGCTTTCTTT; CDR3aa: CASSLAEEAFF
v_gene: TRBV30; j_gene: TRBJ2-1; d_gene: TRBD2; abundance: few; len: 15; CDR3nt: TGTGCCTGGAGTGGCCTAGCGGGAGTGGTAAATGAGCAGTTCTTC; CDR3aa: CAWSGLAGVVNEQFF
v_gene: TRBV18; j_gene: TRBJ2-5; d_gene: NA; abundance: NA; len: 14; CDR3nt: TGTGCCAGCTCTCCTCAGTTCAGGGGAGAGACCCAGTACTTC; CDR3aa: CASSPQFRGETQYF
v_gene: TRBV5-1; j_gene: TRBJ1-1; d_gene: NA; abundance: NA; len: 14; CDR3nt: TGCGCCAGCAGCCGGGCCGGGCAGGGCACTGAAGCTTTCTTT; CDR3aa: CASSRAGQGTEAFF
v_gene: TRBV6-5; j_gene: TRBJ2-6; d_gene: TRBD1; abundance: NA; len: 15; CDR3nt: TGTGCCACCCGGACAGGGAGGACTGGGGCCAACGTCCTGACTTTC; CDR3aa: CATRTGRTGANVLTF
v_gene: TRBV20-1; j_gene: TRBJ1-2; d_gene: NA; abundance: NA; len: 11; CDR3nt: TGCAGTGCTAGAGATGGTGGGACTCCGGAATTC; CDR3aa: CSARDGGTPEF